These 8 T cell receptor beta chains came from one sample sequenced in a study of control samples from healthy donors and cancer patients. Sequenced by immunoSEQ multiplex PCR; TCRdb stores in-frame clones only, minus some. The data contain 110,000 or so clones, around nine tenths of them singletons. The sequencing input was blood. The receptors stem from a young man in good health.

Turning to this clone: This sample also contains other DNA sequences that code for the same CDR3. The J gene is TRBJ2-3, the V gene TRBV29-1; D may be TRBD1 (5 bases). V lost 3 bases and J lost 0, with 10 bases in between. From germline, CDR1 is SQVTM and CDR2 ANQGSEA. The CDR3 contains 14 residues. The CDR3 DNA reads TGCAGCGTTGAGGGCCAGGGTAGCACAGATACGCAGTATTTT. It translates to CSVEGQGSTDTQYF.

The rearrangement joins TRBV10-3 to TRBJ2-3; tentatively, D is TRBD2 (6 bases). The CDR3 covers 16 residues. Trimming stripped 3 bases from V and 2 bases from J, with 15 bases between. Germline V gene data show CDR1 as ENHRY and CDR2 as SYGVKD. The CDR3 spells CAISEQTGVPTDTQYF. The CDR3 DNA reads as TGTGCCATCAGTGAACAAACGGGGGTCCCCACAGATACGCAGTATTTT.

The rearrangement links TRBV6-6 to TRBJ2-1, with D possibly matching TRBD2 (5 bases). CDR1 is MNHNY, CDR2 SVGAGI, per germline (reference sequence). This CDR3 has 14 amino acids. Trimming cost V 8 bases and J 0 bases, with 11 bases left between them. CDR3 coding DNA: TGTGCCAGCGGAGGCCCTAGCTCCTACAATGAGCAGTTCTTC. Its protein is CASGGPSSYNEQFF.

Comments on this clone: An end of the junction differs from the germline gene, which may be a read error. CDR3 DNA: TGTGCCAGCAGTCAAGGGGGGGATAATACCCTCTTC. This gives the protein CASSQGGDNTLF. V is TRBV7-9 and J is TRBJ1-2, with D perhaps TRBD1 (6 bases). The CDR3 extends over 12 amino acids. Germline lookup yields CDR1 SEHNR and CDR2 FQNEAQ (reference sequence).

This clone has more than one count but fewer than ten. The CDR3 reads CASSFTGLYGYTF. The CDR3 DNA sequence: TGTGCCAGCAGTTTCACGGGACTCTATGGCTACACCTTC. V gene TRBV27 combines with J gene TRBJ1-2; a possible D gene is TRBD1 (5 bases). The CDR3 runs 13 residues. Germline lookup yields CDR1 MNHEY and CDR2 SMNVEV (reference sequence). Trimming left V 3 bases short and J 4 bases short, with 9 bases between.

The chain couples TRBV24-1 to TRBJ2-1; D remains unclear. Trimming left V 7 bases short and J 4 bases short, with 7 bases between. This CDR3 region has 12 residues. Germline-derived CDR1 and CDR2 are KGHDR and SFDVKD. CDR3 nucleotides: TGTGCCACCAGGGCCGCTTACAATGAGCAGTTCTTC. It specifies CATRAAYNEQFF.

This chain uses TRBV13 with TRBJ2-1; D may be TRBD2 (6 bases). Trimming removed 4 bases at V and 1 base at J, with 11 bases between. The CDR3 runs 15 residues. Germline V gives CDR1 PRHDT, CDR2 FYEKMQ (reference sequence). The CDR3 here is CASSSPRGSYNEQFF. The DNA for the CDR3 is TGTGCCAGCAGCTCTCCCCGGGGGTCCTACAATGAGCAGTTCTTC.

This clone was counted a few times. J is TRBJ2-3 and V is TRBV10-3; D gene unclear. Germline values: CDR1 ENHRY, CDR2 SYGVKD. The CDR3 covers 14 residues. Trimming took 0 bases from V and 4 from J, leaving 8 bases between them. CDR3 sequence: CAISESKGADTQYF. For the CDR3, the DNA is TGTGCCATCAGTGAGTCGAAGGGCGCAGATACGCAGTATTTT.